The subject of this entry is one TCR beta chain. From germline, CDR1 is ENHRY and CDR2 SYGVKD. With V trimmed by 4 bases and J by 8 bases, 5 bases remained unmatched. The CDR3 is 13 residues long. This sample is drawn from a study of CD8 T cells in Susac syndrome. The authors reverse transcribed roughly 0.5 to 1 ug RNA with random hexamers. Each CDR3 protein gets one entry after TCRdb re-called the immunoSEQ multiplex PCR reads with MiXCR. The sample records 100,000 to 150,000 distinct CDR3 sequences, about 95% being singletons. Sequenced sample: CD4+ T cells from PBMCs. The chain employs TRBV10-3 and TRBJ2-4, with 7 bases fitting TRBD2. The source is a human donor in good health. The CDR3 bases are TGTGCCATCAGTGTAGTAAGCGGGGACATTCAGTACTTC. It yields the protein CAISVVSGDIQYF.